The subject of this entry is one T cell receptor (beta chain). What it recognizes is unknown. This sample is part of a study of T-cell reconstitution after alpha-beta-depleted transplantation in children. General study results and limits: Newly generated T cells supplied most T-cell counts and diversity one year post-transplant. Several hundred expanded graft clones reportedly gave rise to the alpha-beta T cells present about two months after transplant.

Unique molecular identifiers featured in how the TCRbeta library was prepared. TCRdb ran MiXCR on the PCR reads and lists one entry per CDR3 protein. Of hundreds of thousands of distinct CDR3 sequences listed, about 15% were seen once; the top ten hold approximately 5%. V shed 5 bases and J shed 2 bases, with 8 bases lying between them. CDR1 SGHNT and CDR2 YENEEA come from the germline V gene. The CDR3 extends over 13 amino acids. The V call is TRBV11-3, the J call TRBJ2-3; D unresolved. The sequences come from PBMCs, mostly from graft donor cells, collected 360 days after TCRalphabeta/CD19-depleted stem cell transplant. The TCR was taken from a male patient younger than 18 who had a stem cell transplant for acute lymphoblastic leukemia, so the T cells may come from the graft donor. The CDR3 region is CASSKPPTDTQYF. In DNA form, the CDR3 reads TGTGCCAGCAGCAAGCCCCCCACAGATACGCAGTATTTT.